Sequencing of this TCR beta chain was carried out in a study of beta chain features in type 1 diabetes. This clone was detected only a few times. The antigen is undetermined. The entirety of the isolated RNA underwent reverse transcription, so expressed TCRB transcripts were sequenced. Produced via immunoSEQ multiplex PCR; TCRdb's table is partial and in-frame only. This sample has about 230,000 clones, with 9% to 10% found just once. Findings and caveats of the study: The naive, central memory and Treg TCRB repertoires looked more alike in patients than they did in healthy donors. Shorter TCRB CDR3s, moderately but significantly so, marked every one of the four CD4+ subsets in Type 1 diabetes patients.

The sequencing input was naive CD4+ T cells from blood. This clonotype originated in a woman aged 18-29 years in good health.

The CDR3 coding sequence is TGTGCCAGCTCCCCGGGACAGGGGGCAGGAGATACGCAGTATTTT. This gives the protein CASSPGQGAGDTQYF. V usage is TRBV18 and J usage is TRBJ2-3; 12 nucleotides align to TRBD1. The germline V gene encodes CDR1 KGHSH and CDR2 LQKENI. CDR3 length equals 15 residues. V lost 6 bases to trimming and J lost 5 bases; unmatched junction nucleotides: 6. Complete variable domain (other parts from reference TRBV18 and TRBJ2-3): NAGVMQNPRHLVRRRGQEARLRCSPMKGHSHVYWYRQLPEEGLKFMVYLQKENIIDESGMPKERFSAEFPKEGPSILRIQQVVRGDSAAYFCASSPGQGAGDTQYFGPGTRLTVL.